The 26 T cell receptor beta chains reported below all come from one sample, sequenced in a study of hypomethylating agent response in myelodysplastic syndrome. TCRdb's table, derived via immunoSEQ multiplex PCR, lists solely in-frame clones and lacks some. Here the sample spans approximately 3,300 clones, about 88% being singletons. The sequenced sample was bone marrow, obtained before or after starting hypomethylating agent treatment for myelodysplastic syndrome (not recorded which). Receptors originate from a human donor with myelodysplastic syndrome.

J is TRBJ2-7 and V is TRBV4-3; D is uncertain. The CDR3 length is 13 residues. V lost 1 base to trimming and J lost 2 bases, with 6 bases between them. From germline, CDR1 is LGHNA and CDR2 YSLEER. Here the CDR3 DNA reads TGCGCCAGCAGCCAAGGGCCGACCTACGAGCAGTACTTC. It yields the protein CASSQGPTYEQYF.

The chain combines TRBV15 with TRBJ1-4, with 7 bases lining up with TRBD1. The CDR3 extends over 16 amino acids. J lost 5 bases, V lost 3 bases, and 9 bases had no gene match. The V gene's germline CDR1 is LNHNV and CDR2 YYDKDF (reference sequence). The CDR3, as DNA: TGTGCCACCAGCAGGGAGGGGGCAGTGGGGAATGAAAAACTGTTTTTT. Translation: CATSREGAVGNEKLFF.

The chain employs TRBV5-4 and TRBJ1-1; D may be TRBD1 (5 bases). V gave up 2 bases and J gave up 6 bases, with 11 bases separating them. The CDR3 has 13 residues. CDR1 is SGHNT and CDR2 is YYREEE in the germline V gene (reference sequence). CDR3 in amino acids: CASSFPGGAEAFF. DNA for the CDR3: TGTGCCAGCAGCTTCCCCGGGGGAGCTGAAGCTTTCTTT.

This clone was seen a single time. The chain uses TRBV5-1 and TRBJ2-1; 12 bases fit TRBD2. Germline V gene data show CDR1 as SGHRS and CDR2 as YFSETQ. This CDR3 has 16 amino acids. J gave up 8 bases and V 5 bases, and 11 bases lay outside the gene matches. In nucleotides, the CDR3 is TGCGCCAGCAGTTACTCCGGACTAGCGGGGATGGATGAGCAGTTCTTC. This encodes CASSYSGLAGMDEQFF.

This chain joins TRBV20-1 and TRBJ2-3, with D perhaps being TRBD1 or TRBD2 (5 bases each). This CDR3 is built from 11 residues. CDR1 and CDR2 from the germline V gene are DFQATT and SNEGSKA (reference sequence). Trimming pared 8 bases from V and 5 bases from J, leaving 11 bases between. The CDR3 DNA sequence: TGCAGTCTTTGGGGGTTAGATACGCAGTATTTT. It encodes CSLWGLDTQYF.

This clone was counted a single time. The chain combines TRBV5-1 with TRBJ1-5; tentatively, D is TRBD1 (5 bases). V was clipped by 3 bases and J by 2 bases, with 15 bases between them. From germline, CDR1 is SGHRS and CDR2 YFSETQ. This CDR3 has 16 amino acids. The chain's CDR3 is CASSCCKGEGNQPQHF. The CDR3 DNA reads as TGCGCCAGCAGCTGCTGTAAAGGGGAGGGCAATCAGCCCCAGCATTTT.

CDR3 nucleotide sequence: TGTGCCAGCAGTTTGGACGGAACCTACGAGCAGTACTTC. Translating gives CASSLDGTYEQYF. The gene calls are TRBV6-6 and TRBJ2-7; D is unclear. The CDR3 extends over 13 amino acids. V was clipped by 4 bases and J by 2 bases, with 9 bases between them. Germline assignment: CDR1 MNHNY and CDR2 SVGAGI (reference sequence).

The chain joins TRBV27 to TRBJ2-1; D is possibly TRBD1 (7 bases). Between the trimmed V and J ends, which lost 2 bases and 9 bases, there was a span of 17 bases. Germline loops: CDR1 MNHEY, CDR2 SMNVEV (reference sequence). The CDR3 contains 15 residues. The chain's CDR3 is CASSLRGTRDSEQFF. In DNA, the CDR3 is TGTGCCAGCAGTTTACGCGGGACTCGGGACAGTGAGCAGTTCTTC.

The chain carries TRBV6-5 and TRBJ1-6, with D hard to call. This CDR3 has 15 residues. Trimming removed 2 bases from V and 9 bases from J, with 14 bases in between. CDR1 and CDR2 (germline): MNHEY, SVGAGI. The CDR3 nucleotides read TGTGCCAGCAGTTACAATCCACTTATCAGTTCACCCCTCCACTTT. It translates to CASSYNPLISSPLHF.

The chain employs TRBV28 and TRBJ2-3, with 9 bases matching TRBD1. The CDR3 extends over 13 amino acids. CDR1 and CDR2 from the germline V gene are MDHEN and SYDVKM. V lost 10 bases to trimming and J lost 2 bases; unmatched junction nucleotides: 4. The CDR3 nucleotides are TGTGCCATAGGACAGGGGATCACAGATACGCAGTATTTT. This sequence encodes CAIGQGITDTQYF.

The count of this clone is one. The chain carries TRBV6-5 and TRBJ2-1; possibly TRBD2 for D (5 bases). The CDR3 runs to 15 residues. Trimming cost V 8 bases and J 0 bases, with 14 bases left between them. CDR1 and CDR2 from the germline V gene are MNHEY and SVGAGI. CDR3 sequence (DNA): TGTGCCAGCGGTGGCGGGCCCAGCTCCTACAATGAGCAGTTCTTC. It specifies CASGGGPSSYNEQFF.

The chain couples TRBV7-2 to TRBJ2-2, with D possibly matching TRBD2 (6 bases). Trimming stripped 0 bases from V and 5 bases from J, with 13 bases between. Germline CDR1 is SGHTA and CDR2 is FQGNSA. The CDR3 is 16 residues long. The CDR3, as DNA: TGTGCCAGCAGCTTAGCTGCGGGACCTAATACCGGGGAGCTGTTTTTT. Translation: CASSLAAGPNTGELFF. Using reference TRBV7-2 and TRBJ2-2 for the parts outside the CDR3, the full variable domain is GAGVSQSPSNKVTEKGKDVELRCDPISGHTALYWYRQSLGQGLEFLIYFQGNSAPDKSGLPSDRFSAERTGGSVSTLTIQRTQQEDSAVYLCASSLAAGPNTGELFFGEGSRLTVL.

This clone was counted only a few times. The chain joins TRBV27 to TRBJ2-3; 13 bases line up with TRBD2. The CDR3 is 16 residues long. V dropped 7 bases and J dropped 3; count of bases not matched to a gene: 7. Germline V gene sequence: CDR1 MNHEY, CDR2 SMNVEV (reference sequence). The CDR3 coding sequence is TGTGCCAGCACCCAGGGACTAGCGGGGCTTACAGATACGCAGTATTTT. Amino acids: CASTQGLAGLTDTQYF.

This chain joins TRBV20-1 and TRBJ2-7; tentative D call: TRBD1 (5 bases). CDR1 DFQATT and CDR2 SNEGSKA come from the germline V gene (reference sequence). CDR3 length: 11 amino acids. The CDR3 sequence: CSGQGNTEQYF. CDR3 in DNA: TGCAGCGGACAAGGGAACACAGAGCAGTACTTC.

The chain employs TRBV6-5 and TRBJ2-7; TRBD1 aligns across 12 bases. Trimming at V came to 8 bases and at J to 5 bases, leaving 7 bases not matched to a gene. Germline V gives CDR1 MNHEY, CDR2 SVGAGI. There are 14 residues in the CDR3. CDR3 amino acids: CASAPGQGAHEQYF. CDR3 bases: TGTGCCAGCGCGCCGGGACAGGGGGCCCACGAGCAGTACTTC.

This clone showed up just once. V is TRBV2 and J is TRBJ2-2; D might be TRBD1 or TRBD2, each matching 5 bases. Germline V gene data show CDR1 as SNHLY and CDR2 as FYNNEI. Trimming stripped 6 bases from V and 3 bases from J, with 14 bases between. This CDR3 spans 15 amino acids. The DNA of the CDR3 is TGTGCCAGCAGCAACTGGGACGCCCACACCGGGGAGCTGTTTTTT. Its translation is CASSNWDAHTGELFF. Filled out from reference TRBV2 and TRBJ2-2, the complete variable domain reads EPEVTQTPSHQVTQMGQEVILRCVPISNHLYFYWYRQILGQKVEFLVSFYNNEISEKSEIFDDQFSVERPDGSNFTLKIRSTKLEDSAMYFCASSNWDAHTGELFFGEGSRLTVL.

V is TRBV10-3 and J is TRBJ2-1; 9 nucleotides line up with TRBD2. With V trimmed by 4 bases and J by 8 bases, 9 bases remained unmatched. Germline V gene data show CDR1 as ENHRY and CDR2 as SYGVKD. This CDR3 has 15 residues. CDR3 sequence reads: CAISGGGGAVDEQFF. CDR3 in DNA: TGTGCCATCAGTGGGGGCGGGGGGGCCGTGGATGAGCAGTTCTTC.

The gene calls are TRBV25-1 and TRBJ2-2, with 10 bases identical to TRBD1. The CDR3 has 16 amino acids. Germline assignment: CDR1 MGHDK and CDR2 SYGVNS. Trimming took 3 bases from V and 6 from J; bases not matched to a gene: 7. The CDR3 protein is CASSEAGQGMAGELFF. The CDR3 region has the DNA TGTGCCAGCAGTGAGGCGGGACAGGGGATGGCCGGGGAGCTGTTTTTT.

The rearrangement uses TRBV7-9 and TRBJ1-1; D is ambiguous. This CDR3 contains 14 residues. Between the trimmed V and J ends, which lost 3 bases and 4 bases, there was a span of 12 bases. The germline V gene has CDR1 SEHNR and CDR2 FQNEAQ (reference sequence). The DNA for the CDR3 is TGTGCCAGCAGCTTGTCTGGGGTTAGCACTGAAGCTTTCTTT. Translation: CASSLSGVSTEAFF.

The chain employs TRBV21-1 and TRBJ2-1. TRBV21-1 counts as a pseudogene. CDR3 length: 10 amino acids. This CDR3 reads CASPRAREFF. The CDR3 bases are TGTGCCAGCCCCCGGGCCCGAGAGTTCTTC.

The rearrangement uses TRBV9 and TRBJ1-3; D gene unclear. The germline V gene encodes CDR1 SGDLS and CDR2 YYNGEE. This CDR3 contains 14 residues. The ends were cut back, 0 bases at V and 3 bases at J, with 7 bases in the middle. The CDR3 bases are TGTGCCAGCAGCGTAGGCACTTTTGGAAACACCATATATTTT. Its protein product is CASSVGTFGNTIYF.

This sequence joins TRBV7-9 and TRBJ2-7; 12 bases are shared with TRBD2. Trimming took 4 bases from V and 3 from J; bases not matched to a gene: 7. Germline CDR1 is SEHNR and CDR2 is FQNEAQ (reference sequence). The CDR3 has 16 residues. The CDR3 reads CASSSRTSGEHYEQYF. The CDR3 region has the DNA TGTGCCAGCAGCTCCAGGACTAGCGGGGAGCACTACGAGCAGTACTTC.

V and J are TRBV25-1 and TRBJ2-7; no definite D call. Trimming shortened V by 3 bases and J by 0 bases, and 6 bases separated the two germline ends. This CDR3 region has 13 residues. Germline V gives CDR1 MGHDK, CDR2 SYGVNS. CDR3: CASSDSLSYEQYF. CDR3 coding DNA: TGTGCCAGCAGTGACAGCCTCTCCTACGAGCAGTACTTC.

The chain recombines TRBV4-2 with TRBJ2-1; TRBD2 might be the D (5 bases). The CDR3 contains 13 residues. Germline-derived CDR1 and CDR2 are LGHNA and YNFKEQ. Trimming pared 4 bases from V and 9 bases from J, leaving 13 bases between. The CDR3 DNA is TGTGCCAGCAGCCGGGAACTAGGTGGTGAGCAGTTCTTC. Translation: CASSRELGGEQFF.

The CDR3 protein is CASSLSGATTGELFF. The DNA of the CDR3 is TGTGCCAGCAGCCTTAGCGGGGCCACTACCGGGGAGCTGTTTTTT. This rearrangement joins TRBV5-4 to TRBJ2-2, with TRBD2 matching over 8 bases. CDR1 SGHNT and CDR2 YYREEE come from the germline V gene (reference sequence). The CDR3 has 15 amino acids. V shed 4 bases and J 5 bases; nucleotides not matched to a gene: 7.

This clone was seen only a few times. This CDR3 is CASSQDRGAGANVLTF. CDR3 coding DNA: TGCGCCAGCAGCCAGGACAGGGGAGCTGGGGCCAACGTCCTGACTTTC. The chain is built from TRBV4-3 and TRBJ2-6, with TRBD1 identical over 9 bases. V lost 3 bases to trimming and J lost 2 bases; unmatched junction nucleotides: 2. The CDR3 covers 16 residues. Germline V lookup: CDR1 LGHNA, CDR2 YSLEER.